This T cell receptor beta chain was sequenced during a study of shared clonotypes between healthy human individuals. The study's findings and limits: Generation of non-shared clonotypes was less probable than generation of clonotypes shared by all four donors.

The germline V gene has CDR1 SQVTM and CDR2 ANQGSEA. This CDR3 has 15 residues. J gave up 4 bases and V 4 bases, and 10 bases lay outside the gene matches. All donors qualified as healthy HIV-negative adults and had experienced no recent acute infections or vaccinations. Turning to this clone: Its antigen is not known.

Libraries were prepared by immunoSEQ multiplex PCR; TCRdb keeps only in-frame clonotypes and omits some of them. This table has approximately 2.1 million clones, roughly 93% appearing once. The rearrangement joins TRBV29-1 to TRBJ2-5; 9 nucleotides agree with TRBD2. This TCR derives from a man younger than 35 in good health. Some clones in this sample may be carry-over from other donors' samples. Sequencing used naive CD4+ T cells from PBMCs. Regarding subset: CD45RA+ positively selected. CDR3 sequence (DNA): TGCAGCGTTGGAAGGCGGGAGGGCCTCGGAGAGACCCAGTACTTC. Translated, it gives CSVGRREGLGETQYF.